Following are 24 T cell receptor beta chains from one sample sequenced in a study of persistence of HIV-infected CD4 T cells. The stimulus was an HIV-1 Gag 15-mer peptide pool, approximately 0.93 ug/peptide/mL. Memory cells lacking CD40L and CD69 with high CD45RO were sorted. This was the immunoSEQ version 4 assay in survey mode. This table comes from immunoSEQ multiplex PCR, and its TCRdb copy is limited to in-frame clones, with some not included. Here the sample spans about 40,000 clones, about 84% being singletons. These receptors' antigens are unknown. The sequencing used CD4+ T cells sorted from PBMCs after approximately 19-hour stimulation, collected from a patient who received antiretroviral therapy. The origin of the receptors is an adult man with HIV who was CMV-seropositive.

The genes are TRBV6-1 and TRBJ1-3; D uncertain. Per germline, CDR1 MNHNS and CDR2 SASEGT. The CDR3 consists of 18 residues. Trimming pared 3 bases from V and 0 bases from J, leaving 18 bases between. The CDR3: CASSEVISGSLSGNTIYF. The CDR3 region has the DNA TGTGCCAGCAGTGAGGTTATTTCCGGGAGTCTCTCTGGAAACACCATATATTTT.

V and J are TRBV10-3 and TRBJ1-2; the match to TRBD1 covers 7 bases. The CDR3 sequence is 12 residues long. V lost 10 bases to trimming and J lost 7 bases; unmatched junction nucleotides: 9. Germline V CDR1 and CDR2: ENHRY, SYGVKD. The CDR3 coding sequence is TGTGCCAGTACGGAGGGGGCGCGTGGCTACACCTTC. This codes for CASTEGARGYTF.

The gene calls are TRBV15 and TRBJ2-1; D gene unclear. CDR1 is LNHNV, CDR2 YYDKDF, per germline (reference sequence). With 0 bases removed from V and 2 bases from J, the gap between germline ends came to 14 bases. The CDR3 has 17 residues. The CDR3 spells CATSRDRARLTYNEQFF. The CDR3 coding sequence is TGTGCCACCAGCAGAGATAGGGCTAGGCTTACCTACAATGAGCAGTTCTTC.

This clone is a singleton in its sample. J is TRBJ2-3 and V is TRBV6-5; D remains ambiguous. Germline V gives CDR1 MNHEY, CDR2 SVGAGI. The CDR3 is 12 amino acids. The V end lost 6 bases, the J end lost 8 bases, and 12 bases lay between the germline ends. Here the CDR3 DNA reads TGTGCCAGCAGCCCAGTCGGACGTACGCAGTATTTT. It specifies CASSPVGRTQYF.

Here the CDR3 DNA reads TGTGCCACCCAAGCACAGGGAACCTCACCCCTCCACTTT. This gives the protein CATQAQGTSPLHF. The chain is built from TRBV12-3 or TRBV12-4 and TRBJ1-6; tentatively, D is TRBD1 (6 bases). V lost 10 bases and J 10 bases, leaving 17 bases between the germline ends. This CDR3 spans 13 amino acids.

This chain connects TRBV6-5 to TRBJ2-2, with a tentative D call TRBD1 (5 bases). The CDR3 covers 15 residues. CDR1 is MNHEY, CDR2 SVGAGI, per germline. V lost 7 bases, J lost 3 bases, and 15 bases lay in between. The CDR3 DNA is TGTGCCAGCACCCGGGTCAGGGCGGACACCGGGGAGCTGTTTTTT. Its translation: CASTRVRADTGELFF.

This chain links TRBV7-2 with TRBJ1-1; D not resolved. Germline CDR1 reads SGHTA; CDR2 reads FQGNSA. Trimming stripped 0 bases from V and 5 bases from J, with 7 bases between. The CDR3 is made up of 13 amino acids. This CDR3 is CASSLAGPTEAFF. DNA for the CDR3: TGTGCCAGCAGCTTAGCAGGACCTACTGAAGCTTTCTTT.

This sequence joins TRBV30 and TRBJ1-2; 8 bases line up with TRBD1. Germline CDR1 is GTSNPN and CDR2 is SVGIG (reference sequence). The CDR3 length is 14 residues. Trimming took 5 bases from V and 4 from J; bases not matched to a gene: 9. DNA of the CDR3: TGTGCCTGGGCGATTTCAGGGGGCTTCTATGGCTACACCTTC. Protein: CAWAISGGFYGYTF. The full variable domain, its missing parts supplied by reference TRBV30 and TRBJ1-2, is SQTIHQWPATLVQPVGSPLSLECTVEGTSNPNLYWYRQAAGRGLQLLFYSVGIGQISSEVPQNLSASRPQDRQFILSSKKLLLSDSGFYLCAWAISGGFYGYTFGSGTRLTVV.

The V gene is TRBV27, the J gene TRBJ2-7; TRBD1 matches 10 bases. J gave up 7 bases and V 6 bases, and 12 bases lay outside the gene matches. The CDR3 has 15 residues. Looked up from germline, CDR1 is MNHEY and CDR2 is SMNVEV (reference sequence). In nucleotides, the CDR3 is TGTGCCAGCAGGCCTGCAAGACAGGGGGCGCGTGAGCAGTACTTC. It codes for CASRPARQGAREQYF.

The rearrangement joins TRBV4-3 to TRBJ1-2, with D perhaps TRBD1 (5 bases). CDR3 length: 13 residues. The ends were cut back, 0 bases at V and 8 bases at J, with 10 bases in the middle. Germline V CDR1 and CDR2: LGHNA, YSLEER. The CDR3 sequence: CASSQDPGIGYTF. CDR3 bases: TGCGCCAGCAGCCAAGATCCAGGGATCGGCTACACCTTC.

The chain links TRBV7-2 to TRBJ2-4; D remains ambiguous. Germline CDR1 is SGHTA and CDR2 is FQGNSA. Between the trimmed V and J ends, which lost 5 bases and 6 bases, there was a span of 14 bases. The CDR3 sequence is 14 residues long. The CDR3 DNA reads TGTGCCAGCAGCACTCCTGAAAGGATAAACATTCAGTACTTC. It yields the protein CASSTPERINIQYF.

The chain has TRBV15 and TRBJ1-5; tentative D call: TRBD1 (6 bases). V was trimmed by 0 bases and J by 7 bases, leaving 13 bases between them. This CDR3 has 15 residues. Germline CDR1 reads LNHNV; CDR2 reads YYDKDF (reference sequence). CDR3 DNA sequence: TGTGCCACCAGCAGAGATCCGGGGGCGCGGCAGCCCCAGCATTTT. Its translation is CATSRDPGARQPQHF. Variable domain in full (rest from reference TRBV15 and TRBJ1-5): DAMVIQNPRYQVTQFGKPVTLSCSQTLNHNVMYWYQQKSSQAPKLLFHYYDKDFNNEADTPDNFQSRRPNTSFCFLDIRSPGLGDTAMYLCATSRDPGARQPQHFGDGTRLSIL.

The J gene is TRBJ2-2, the V gene TRBV7-6; 13 bases fit TRBD2. Germline V gives CDR1 SGHVS, CDR2 FNYEAQ. V lost 5 bases, J lost 6 bases, and 6 bases stayed unmatched. The CDR3 covers 16 residues. The CDR3 nucleotides are TGTGCCAGCAGCGTAACTAGCGGGGGGGTACCCGGGGAGCTGTTTTTT. Its translation: CASSVTSGGVPGELFF.

The chain has TRBV10-3 and TRBJ1-1; unclear D gene. The CDR3 runs to 11 residues. Per germline, CDR1 ENHRY and CDR2 SYGVKD. V was shortened by 5 bases and J by 11 bases, with 12 bases between the two germline ends. This chain's CDR3 is CAISQEVEAFF. CDR3 in DNA: TGTGCCATCAGTCAGGAGGTAGAGGCTTTCTTT.

The V gene is TRBV6-6, the J gene TRBJ2-5; 8 bases agree with TRBD1. V was clipped by 5 bases and J by 0 bases; unmatched bases: 14. The CDR3 is made up of 18 amino acids. Per germline, CDR1 MNHNY and CDR2 SVGAGI (reference sequence). This CDR3 reads CASSRRPGQGYDQETQYF. The CDR3 coding sequence is TGTGCCAGCAGTCGTCGACCCGGACAGGGATACGACCAAGAGACCCAGTACTTC.

The genes are TRBV18 and TRBJ2-1; perhaps TRBD2 as D (6 bases). CDR3 size: 19 residues. V lost 1 base to trimming and J lost 0 bases, with 19 bases between them. Germline V lookup: CDR1 KGHSH, CDR2 LQKENI. The DNA of the CDR3 is TGTGCCAGCTCACCACTCGGACTACTAGTGGGGAGCTCCTACAATGAGCAGTTCTTC. This translates into CASSPLGLLVGSSYNEQFF.

The genes are TRBV29-1 and TRBJ1-3, with 7 bases aligning to TRBD1. The CDR3 has 12 amino acids. The ends lost 5 bases at V and 4 bases at J; junction bases unmatched: 2. The germline gives CDR1 SQVTM, CDR2 ANQGSEA. The CDR3 sequence: CSVQDRGNTIYF. The CDR3 coding sequence is TGCAGCGTTCAGGACAGGGGAAACACCATATATTTT.

The J gene is TRBJ2-1, the V gene TRBV19, with 11 positions matching TRBD2. Germline CDR1 is LNHDA and CDR2 is SQIVND (reference sequence). V dropped 5 bases and J dropped 0; count of bases not matched to a gene: 9. This CDR3 region has 18 residues. The DNA of the CDR3 is TGTGCCAGTAGTCCCCGGACTAGCGGGTTCAGCTCCTACAATGAGCAGTTCTTC. Its protein is CASSPRTSGFSSYNEQFF. Filled out from reference TRBV19 and TRBJ2-1, the complete variable domain reads DGGITQSPKYLFRKEGQNVTLSCEQNLNHDAMYWYRQDPGQGLRLIYYSQIVNDFQKGDIAEGYSVSREKKESFPLTVTSAQKNPTAFYLCASSPRTSGFSSYNEQFFGPGTRLTVL.

The chain couples TRBV18 to TRBJ1-2; D remains ambiguous. This CDR3 has 11 amino acids. The V gene lost 2 bases and the J gene lost 6 bases, with 4 bases spanning the gap. CDR1 and CDR2 (germline): KGHSH, LQKENI. The CDR3 reads CASSPKDGYTF. The DNA for the CDR3 is TGTGCCAGCTCACCAAAGGATGGCTACACCTTC.

The chain uses TRBV2 and TRBJ2-5, with 10 bases lining up with TRBD1. Looked up from germline, CDR1 is SNHLY and CDR2 is FYNNEI. This CDR3 comprises 15 residues. Germline trimming cut 7 bases from V and 4 bases from J; bases unmatched to any gene: 9. The CDR3 nucleotides are TGTGCCAGCACCACCGGGACAGGGGACGGAGAGACCCAGTACTTC. This sequence encodes CASTTGTGDGETQYF.

This chain links TRBV6-5 with TRBJ1-5; 8 bases fit TRBD1. The length of the CDR3 is 14 residues. The germline V gene encodes CDR1 MNHEY and CDR2 SVGAGI. Trimming removed 6 bases from V and 4 bases from J; junction bases left unmatched: 5. In nucleotides, the CDR3 is TGTGCCAGCAGCTACCGACAGGGGAATCAGCCCCAGCATTTT. Amino acids: CASSYRQGNQPQHF.

This clone was seen a few times. This chain joins TRBV19 and TRBJ2-3, with D tentatively TRBD2 (6 bases). CDR1 is LNHDA, CDR2 SQIVND, per germline (reference sequence). The CDR3 length is 15 residues. Trimming shortened V by 4 bases and J by 2 bases, and 13 bases separated the two germline ends. As DNA, the CDR3 is TGTGCCAGTAGTAAAAGAGCGGGCCTCACAGATACGCAGTATTTT. It specifies CASSKRAGLTDTQYF.

This chain connects TRBV5-6 to TRBJ1-5; D remains unclear. The V gene lost 5 bases and the J gene lost 2 bases, with 8 bases spanning the gap. The germline CDR1 and CDR2 sequences are SGHDT and YYEEEE. This CDR3 region has 13 residues. CDR3 sequence reads: CASSLQGNQPQHF. CDR3 in DNA: TGTGCCAGCAGTCTCCAGGGCAATCAGCCCCAGCATTTT.

The chain recombines TRBV7-9 with TRBJ1-2; D unclear. CDR1 is SEHNR and CDR2 is FQNEAQ in the germline V gene (reference sequence). Trimming took off 5 bases at V and 4 bases at J, with 5 bases between the two ends. This CDR3 is built from 11 residues. CDR3 nucleotide sequence: TGTGCCAGCAGCCTCATCTATGGCTACACCTTC. Its translation: CASSLIYGYTF.